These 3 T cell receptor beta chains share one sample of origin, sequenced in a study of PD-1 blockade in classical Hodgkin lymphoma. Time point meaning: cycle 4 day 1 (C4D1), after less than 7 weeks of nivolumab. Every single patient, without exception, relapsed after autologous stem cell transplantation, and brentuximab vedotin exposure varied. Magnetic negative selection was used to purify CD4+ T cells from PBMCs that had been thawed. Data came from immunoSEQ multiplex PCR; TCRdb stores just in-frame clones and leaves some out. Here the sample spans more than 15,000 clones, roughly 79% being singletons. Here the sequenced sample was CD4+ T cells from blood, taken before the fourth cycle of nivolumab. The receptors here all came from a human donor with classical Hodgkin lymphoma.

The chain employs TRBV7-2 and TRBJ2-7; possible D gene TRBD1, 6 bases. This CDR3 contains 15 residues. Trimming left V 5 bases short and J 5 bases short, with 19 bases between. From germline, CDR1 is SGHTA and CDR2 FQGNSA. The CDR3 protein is CASSLQRDTVHEQYF. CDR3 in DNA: TGTGCCAGCAGCCTACAGAGGGACACCGTCCACGAGCAGTACTTC.

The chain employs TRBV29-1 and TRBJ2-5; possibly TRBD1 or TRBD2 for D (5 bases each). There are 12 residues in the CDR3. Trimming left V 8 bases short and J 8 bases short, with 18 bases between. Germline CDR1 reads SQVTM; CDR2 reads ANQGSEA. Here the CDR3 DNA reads TGCAGCTTGACGGAAGGGACCTCCACCCAGTACTTC. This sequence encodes CSLTEGTSTQYF.

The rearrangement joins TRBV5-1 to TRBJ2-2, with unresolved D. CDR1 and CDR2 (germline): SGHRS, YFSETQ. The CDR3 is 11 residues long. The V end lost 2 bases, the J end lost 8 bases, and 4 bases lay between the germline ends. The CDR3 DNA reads TGCGCCAGCAGCTTATCGGGGGAGCTGTTTTTT. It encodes CASSLSGELFF.